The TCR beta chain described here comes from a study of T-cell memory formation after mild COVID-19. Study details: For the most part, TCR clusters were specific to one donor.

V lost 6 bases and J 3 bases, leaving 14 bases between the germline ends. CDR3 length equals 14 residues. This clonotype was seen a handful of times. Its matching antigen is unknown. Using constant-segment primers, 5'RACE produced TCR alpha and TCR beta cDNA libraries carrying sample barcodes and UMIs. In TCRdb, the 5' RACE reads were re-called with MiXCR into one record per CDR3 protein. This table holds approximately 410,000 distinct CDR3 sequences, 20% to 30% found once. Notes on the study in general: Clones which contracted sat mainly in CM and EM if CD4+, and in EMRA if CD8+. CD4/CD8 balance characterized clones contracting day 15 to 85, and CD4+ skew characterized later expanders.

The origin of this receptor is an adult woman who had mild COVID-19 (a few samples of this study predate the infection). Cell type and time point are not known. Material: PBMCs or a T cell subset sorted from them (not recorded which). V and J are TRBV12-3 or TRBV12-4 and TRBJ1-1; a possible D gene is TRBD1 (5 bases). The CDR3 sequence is CASRGWDGYTEAFF. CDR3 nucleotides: TGTGCCAGCAGGGGATGGGACGGGTACACTGAAGCTTTCTTT.